A single TCR beta chain is shown here with its context. The data originate from a study of blood T cell repertoires in COVID-19. This study enrolled people aged roughly 18 to 90 from around 26 US geographic areas. Trimming removed 4 bases at V and 3 bases at J, with 10 bases between. Per the germline V gene, CDR1 is LGHDT and CDR2 is YNNKEL (reference sequence). The CDR3 length is 13 residues. Only in-frame clones appear in the TCRdb table, and some are missing; sequencing was by immunoSEQ multiplex PCR. In the table there are around 300,000 clones, about 90% of which are singletons. The chain has TRBV3-1 (or the pseudogene TRBV3-2) and TRBJ2-7; no firm D call. This receptor was obtained from a man aged 30-40 years who had recovered from COVID-19. Sequencing was carried out using PBMCs or T cells enriched from blood (not recorded which). CDR3 DNA: TGTGCCAGCAGCCGTAACATTTACTACGAGCAGTACTTC. Amino acids: CASSRNIYYEQYF.